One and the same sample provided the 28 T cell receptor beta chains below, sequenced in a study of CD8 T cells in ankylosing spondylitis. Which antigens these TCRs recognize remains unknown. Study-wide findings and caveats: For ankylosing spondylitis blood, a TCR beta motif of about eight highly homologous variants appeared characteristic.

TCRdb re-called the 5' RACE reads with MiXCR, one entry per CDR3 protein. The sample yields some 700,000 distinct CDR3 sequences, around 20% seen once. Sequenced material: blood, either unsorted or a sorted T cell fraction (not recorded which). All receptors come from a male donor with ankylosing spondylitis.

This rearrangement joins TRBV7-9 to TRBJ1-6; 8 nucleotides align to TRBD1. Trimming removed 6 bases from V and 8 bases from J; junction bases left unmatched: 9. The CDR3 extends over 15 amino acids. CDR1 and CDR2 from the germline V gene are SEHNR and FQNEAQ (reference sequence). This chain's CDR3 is CASSSLGQADSPLHF. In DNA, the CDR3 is TGTGCCAGCAGTTCTCTGGGACAGGCGGATTCACCCCTCCACTTT.

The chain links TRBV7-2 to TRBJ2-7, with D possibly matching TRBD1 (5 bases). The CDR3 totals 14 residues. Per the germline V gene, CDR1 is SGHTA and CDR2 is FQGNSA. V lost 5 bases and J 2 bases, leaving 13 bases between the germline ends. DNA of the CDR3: TGTGCCAGCAGCGTCGACAGAGTTCCCTACGAGCAGTACTTC. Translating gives CASSVDRVPYEQYF. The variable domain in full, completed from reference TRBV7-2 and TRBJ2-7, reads GAGVSQSPSNKVTEKGKDVELRCDPISGHTALYWYRQSLGQGLEFLIYFQGNSAPDKSGLPSDRFSAERTGGSVSTLTIQRTQQEDSAVYLCASSVDRVPYEQYFGPGTRLTVT.

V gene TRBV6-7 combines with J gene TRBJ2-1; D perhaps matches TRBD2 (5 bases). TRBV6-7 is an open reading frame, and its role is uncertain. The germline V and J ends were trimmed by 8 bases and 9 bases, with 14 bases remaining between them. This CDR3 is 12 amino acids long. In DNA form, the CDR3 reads TGTGCCAGCGGAACTAGATTCGCTGAGCAGTTCTTC. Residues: CASGTRFAEQFF.

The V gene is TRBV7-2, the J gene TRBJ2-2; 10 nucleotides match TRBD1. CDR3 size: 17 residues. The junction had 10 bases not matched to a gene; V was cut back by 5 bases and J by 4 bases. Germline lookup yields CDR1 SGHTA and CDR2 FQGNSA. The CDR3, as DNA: TGTGCCAGCAGCAGACAGGGGGCCCTACTTCTCACCGGGGAGCTGTTTTTT. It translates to CASSRQGALLLTGELFF.

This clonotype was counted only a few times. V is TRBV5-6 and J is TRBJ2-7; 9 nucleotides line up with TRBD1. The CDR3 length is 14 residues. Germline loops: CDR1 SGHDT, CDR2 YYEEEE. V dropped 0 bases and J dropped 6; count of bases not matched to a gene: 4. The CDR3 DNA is TGTGCCAGCAGCTTGGTGGGGACAGGGTTCGAGCAGTACTTC. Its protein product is CASSLVGTGFEQYF.

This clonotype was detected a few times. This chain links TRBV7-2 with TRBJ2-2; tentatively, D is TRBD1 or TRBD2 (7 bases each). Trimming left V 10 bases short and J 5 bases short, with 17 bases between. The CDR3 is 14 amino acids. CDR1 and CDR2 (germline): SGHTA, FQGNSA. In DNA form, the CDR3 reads TGTGCCACCGGGGAGGGGGCCAGAACCGGGGAGCTGTTTTTT. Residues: CATGEGARTGELFF.

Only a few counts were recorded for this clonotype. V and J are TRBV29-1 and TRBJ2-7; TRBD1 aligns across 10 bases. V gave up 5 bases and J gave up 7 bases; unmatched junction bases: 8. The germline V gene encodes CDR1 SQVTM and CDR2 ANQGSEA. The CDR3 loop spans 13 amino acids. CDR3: CSVSGQGKLEQYF. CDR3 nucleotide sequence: TGCAGCGTTTCGGGACAGGGGAAATTGGAGCAGTACTTC.

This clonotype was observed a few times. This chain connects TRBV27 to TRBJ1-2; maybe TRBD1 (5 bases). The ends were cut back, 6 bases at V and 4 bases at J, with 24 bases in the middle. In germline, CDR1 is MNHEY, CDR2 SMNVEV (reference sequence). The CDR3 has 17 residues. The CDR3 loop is CASSPPPNRGSFYGYTF. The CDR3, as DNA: TGTGCCAGCAGCCCACCTCCAAACCGGGGCAGCTTCTATGGCTACACCTTC.

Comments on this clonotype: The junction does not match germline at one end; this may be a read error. CDR3 nucleotides: TGCAGTGCTAGAGGTAGCGGGGGGGCCCTCGCCAATGACCAGTTCTTC. Translating it yields CSARGSGGALANDQFF. The chain carries TRBV20-1 and TRBJ2-1, with 11 nucleotides matching TRBD2. This CDR3 spans 16 amino acids. CDR1 and CDR2 (germline): DFQATT, SNEGSKA (reference sequence).

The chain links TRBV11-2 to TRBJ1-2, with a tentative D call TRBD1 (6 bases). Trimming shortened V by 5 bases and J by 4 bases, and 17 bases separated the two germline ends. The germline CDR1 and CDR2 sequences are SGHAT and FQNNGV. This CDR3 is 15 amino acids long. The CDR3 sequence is CASSPSVDRSYGYTF. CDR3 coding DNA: TGTGCCAGCAGCCCATCCGTGGACAGAAGCTATGGCTACACCTTC. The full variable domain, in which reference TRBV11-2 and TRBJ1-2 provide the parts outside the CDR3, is EAGVAQSPRYKIIEKRQSVAFWCNPISGHATLYWYQQILGQGPKLLIQFQNNGVVDDSQLPKDRFSAERLKGVDSTLKIQPAKLEDSAVYLCASSPSVDRSYGYTFGSGTRLTVV.

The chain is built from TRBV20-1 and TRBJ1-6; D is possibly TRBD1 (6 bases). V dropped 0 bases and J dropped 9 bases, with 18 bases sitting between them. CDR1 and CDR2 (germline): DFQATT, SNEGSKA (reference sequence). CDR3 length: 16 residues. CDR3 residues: CSARDRAGVVSSPLHF. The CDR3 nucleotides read TGCAGTGCTAGAGACCGGGCAGGGGTAGTGAGTTCACCCCTCCACTTT.

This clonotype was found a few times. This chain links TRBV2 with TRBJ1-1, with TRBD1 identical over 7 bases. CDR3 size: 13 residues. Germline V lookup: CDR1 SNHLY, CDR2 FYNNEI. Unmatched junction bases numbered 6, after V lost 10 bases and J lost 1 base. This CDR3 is CAIPTGQNTEAFF. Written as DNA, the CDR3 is TGTGCCATCCCGACAGGGCAGAACACTGAAGCTTTCTTT. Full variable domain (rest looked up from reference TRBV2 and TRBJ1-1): EPEVTQTPSHQVTQMGQEVILRCVPISNHLYFYWYRQILGQKVEFLVSFYNNEISEKSEIFDDQFSVERPDGSNFTLKIRSTKLEDSAMYFCAIPTGQNTEAFFGQGTRLTVV.

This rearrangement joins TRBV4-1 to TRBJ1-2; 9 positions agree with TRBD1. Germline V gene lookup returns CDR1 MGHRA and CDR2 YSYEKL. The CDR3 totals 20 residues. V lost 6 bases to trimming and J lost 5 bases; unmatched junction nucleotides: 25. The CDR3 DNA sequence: TGCGCCAGCAGGAGGACAGGGGACCCCTTAAACTCACCCAATGCTTATGGCTACACCTTC. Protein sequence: CASRRTGDPLNSPNAYGYTF.

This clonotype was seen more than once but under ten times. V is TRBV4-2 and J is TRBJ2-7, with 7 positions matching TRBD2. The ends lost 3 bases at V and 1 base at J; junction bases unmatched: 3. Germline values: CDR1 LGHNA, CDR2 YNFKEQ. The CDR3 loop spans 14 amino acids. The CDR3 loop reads CASSQAGESYEQYF. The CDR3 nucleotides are TGTGCCAGCAGCCAGGCGGGGGAGTCCTACGAGCAGTACTTC.

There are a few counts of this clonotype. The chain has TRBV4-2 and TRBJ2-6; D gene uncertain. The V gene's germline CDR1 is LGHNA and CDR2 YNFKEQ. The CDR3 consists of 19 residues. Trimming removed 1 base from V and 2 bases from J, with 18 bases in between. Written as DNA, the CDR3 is TGTGCCAGCAGCCAAGTCACCCGGACGGAACTGGCTGGGGCCAACGTCCTGACTTTC. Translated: CASSQVTRTELAGANVLTF.

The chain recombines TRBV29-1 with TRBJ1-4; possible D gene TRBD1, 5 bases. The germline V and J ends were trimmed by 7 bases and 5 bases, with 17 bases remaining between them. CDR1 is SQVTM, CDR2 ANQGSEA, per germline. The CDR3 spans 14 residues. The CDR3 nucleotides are TGCAGCGCCATACCCAGGGAATCGAATGAAAAACTGTTTTTT. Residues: CSAIPRESNEKLFF. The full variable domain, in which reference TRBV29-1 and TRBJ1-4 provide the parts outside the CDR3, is SAVISQKPSRDICQRGTSLTIQCQVDSQVTMMFWYRQQPGQSLTLIATANQGSEATYESGFVIDKFPISRPNLTFSTLTVSNMSPEDSSIYLCSAIPRESNEKLFFGSGTQLSVL.

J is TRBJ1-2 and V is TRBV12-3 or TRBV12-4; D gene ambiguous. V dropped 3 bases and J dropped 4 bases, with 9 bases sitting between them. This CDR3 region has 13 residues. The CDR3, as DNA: TGTGCCAGCAGTTTCAGACGGATCTATGGCTACACCTTC. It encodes CASSFRRIYGYTF.

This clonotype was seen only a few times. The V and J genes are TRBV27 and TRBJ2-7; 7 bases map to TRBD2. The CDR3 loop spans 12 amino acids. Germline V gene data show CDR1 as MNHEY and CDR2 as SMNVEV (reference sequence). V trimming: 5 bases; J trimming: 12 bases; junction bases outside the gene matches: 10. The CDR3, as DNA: TGTGCCAGCAGTCTCAGGGCGGGAGTCTCGTACTTC. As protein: CASSLRAGVSYF.

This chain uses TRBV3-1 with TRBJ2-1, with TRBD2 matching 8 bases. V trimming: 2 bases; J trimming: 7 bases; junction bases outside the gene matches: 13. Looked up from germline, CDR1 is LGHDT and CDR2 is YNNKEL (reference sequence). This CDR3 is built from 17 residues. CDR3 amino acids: CASSQRGTGTRRNEQFF. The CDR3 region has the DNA TGTGCCAGCAGCCAAAGAGGGACCGGGACTAGGCGGAATGAGCAGTTCTTC.

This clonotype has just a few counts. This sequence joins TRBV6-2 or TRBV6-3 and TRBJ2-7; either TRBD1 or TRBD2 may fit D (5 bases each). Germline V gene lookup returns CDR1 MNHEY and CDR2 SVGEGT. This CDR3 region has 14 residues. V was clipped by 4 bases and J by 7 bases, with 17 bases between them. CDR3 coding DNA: TGTGCCAGCAGTTTAAGGGCCCGAGAGGGGGAGCAGTACTTC. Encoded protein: CASSLRAREGEQYF.

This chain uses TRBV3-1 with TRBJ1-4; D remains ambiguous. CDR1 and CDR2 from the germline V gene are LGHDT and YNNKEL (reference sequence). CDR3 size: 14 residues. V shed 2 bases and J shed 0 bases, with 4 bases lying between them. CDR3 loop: CASSQRATNEKLFF. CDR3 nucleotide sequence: TGTGCCAGCAGCCAAAGGGCAACTAATGAAAAACTGTTTTTT. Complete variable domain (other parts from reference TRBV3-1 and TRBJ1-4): DTAVSQTPKYLVTQMGNDKSIKCEQNLGHDTMYWYKQDSKKFLKIMFSYNNKELIINETVPNRFSPKSPDKAHLNLHINSLELGDSAVYFCASSQRATNEKLFFGSGTQLSVL.

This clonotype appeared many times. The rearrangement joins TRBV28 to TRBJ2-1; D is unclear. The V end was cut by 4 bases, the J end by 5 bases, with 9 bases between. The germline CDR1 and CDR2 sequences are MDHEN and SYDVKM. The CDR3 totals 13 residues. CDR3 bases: TGTGCCAGCAGTTGGGTGGATAACAATGAGCAGTTCTTC. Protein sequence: CASSWVDNNEQFF. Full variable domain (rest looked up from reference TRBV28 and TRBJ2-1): DVKVTQSSRYLVKRTGEKVFLECVQDMDHENMFWYRQDPGLGLRLIYFSYDVKMKEKGDIPEGYSVSREKKERFSLILESASTNQTSMYLCASSWVDNNEQFFGPGTRLTVL.

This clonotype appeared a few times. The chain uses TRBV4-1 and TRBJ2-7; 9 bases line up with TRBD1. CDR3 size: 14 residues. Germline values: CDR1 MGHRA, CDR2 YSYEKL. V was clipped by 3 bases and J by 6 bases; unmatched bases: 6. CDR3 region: CASSHPGTGFEQYF. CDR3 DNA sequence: TGCGCCAGCAGCCATCCCGGGACAGGGTTCGAGCAGTACTTC.

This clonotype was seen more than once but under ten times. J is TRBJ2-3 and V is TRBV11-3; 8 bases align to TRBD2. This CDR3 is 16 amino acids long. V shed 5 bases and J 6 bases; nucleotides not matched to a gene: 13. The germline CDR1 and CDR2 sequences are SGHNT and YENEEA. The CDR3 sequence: CASSPSGGVLADTQYF. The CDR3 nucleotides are TGTGCCAGCAGCCCGAGCGGGGGAGTCCTGGCGGATACGCAGTATTTT.

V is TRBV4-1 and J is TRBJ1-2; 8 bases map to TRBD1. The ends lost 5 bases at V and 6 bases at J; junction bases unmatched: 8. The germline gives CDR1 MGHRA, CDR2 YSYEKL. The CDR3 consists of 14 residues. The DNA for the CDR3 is TGCGCCAGCAGCGCGACAGGGGAGGCGGATGGCTACACCTTC. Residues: CASSATGEADGYTF.

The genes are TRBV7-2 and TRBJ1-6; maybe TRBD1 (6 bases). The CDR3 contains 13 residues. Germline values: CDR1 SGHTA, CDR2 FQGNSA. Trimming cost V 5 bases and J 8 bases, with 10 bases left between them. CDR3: CASSPAGDSPLHF. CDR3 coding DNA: TGTGCCAGCAGCCCCGCAGGGGATTCACCCCTCCACTTT.

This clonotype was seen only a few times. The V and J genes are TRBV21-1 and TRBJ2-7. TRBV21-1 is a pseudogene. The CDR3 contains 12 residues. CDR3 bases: TGTGCCAGCAGCAAAGAGACCTACGAGCAGTACTTC. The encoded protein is CASSKETYEQYF.

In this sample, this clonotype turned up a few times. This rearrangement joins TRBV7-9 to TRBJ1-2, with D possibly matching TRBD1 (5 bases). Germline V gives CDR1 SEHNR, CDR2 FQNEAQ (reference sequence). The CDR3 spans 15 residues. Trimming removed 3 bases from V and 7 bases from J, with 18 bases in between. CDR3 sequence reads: CASSFGDARKGGYTF. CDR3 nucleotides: TGTGCCAGCAGCTTCGGGGACGCACGGAAGGGTGGCTACACCTTC.